The 26 T cell receptor beta chains reported below all come from one sample, sequenced in a study of shared clonotypes between healthy human individuals. TCRdb's copy holds only in-frame clones and misses some; the assay was immunoSEQ multiplex PCR. Of roughly 2.6 million clones listed, around nine tenths were seen once; the top ten hold around 0.15%. Source material: naive CD4+ T cells sorted from blood. The subset was: CD45RA+ positively selected. Receptor source: a young man in good health.

The chain carries TRBV7-3 and TRBJ2-3; D might be TRBD1 or TRBD2, each matching 6 bases. This CDR3 contains 14 residues. The germline CDR1 and CDR2 sequences are SGHTA and FQGTGA. V lost 5 bases, J lost 4 bases, and 13 bases lay in between. The CDR3 is CASSRGGGADTQYF. The CDR3 DNA sequence: TGTGCCAGCAGCCGAGGAGGGGGAGCAGATACGCAGTATTTT.

This clone has only one observation. The V call is TRBV27, the J call TRBJ1-5; tentatively, D is TRBD1 (5 bases). The CDR3 spans 17 residues. V dropped 6 bases and J dropped 5 bases, with 23 bases sitting between them. Germline V CDR1 and CDR2: MNHEY, SMNVEV (reference sequence). The CDR3 coding sequence is TGTGCCAGCAGACAACCGGGACTCATCATCGCTTATCAGCCCCAGCATTTT. This translates into CASRQPGLIIAYQPQHF.

The CDR3 here is CASLEAGYNSPLHF. The CDR3 DNA follows: TGTGCCTCCCTGGAGGCAGGTTATAATTCACCCCTCCACTTT. The V and J genes are TRBV6-5 and TRBJ1-6; D gene unclear. Germline values: CDR1 MNHEY, CDR2 SVGAGI. The V end lost 11 bases, the J end lost 4 bases, and 15 bases lay between the germline ends. The CDR3 covers 14 residues.

The chain is built from TRBV5-6 and TRBJ2-3, with a weak D call TRBD1 (5 bases). There are 12 residues in the CDR3. The germline V gene has CDR1 SGHDT and CDR2 YYEEEE. Trimming removed 7 bases at V and 6 bases at J, with 12 bases between. DNA for the CDR3: TGTGCCAGCGGAGCAGGGCCGGATACGCAGTATTTT. This encodes CASGAGPDTQYF.

The rearrangement links TRBV7-2 to TRBJ1-1, with a tentative D call TRBD1 (5 bases). The CDR3 loop spans 14 amino acids. V lost 1 base and J 4 bases, leaving 10 bases between the germline ends. CDR1 is SGHTA, CDR2 FQGNSA, per germline. DNA of the CDR3: TGTGCCAGCAGCTTAGAGGGGTTGGGCACTGAAGCTTTCTTT. It specifies CASSLEGLGTEAFF.

The chain is built from TRBV15 and TRBJ2-1; no reliable D call. This CDR3 spans 13 amino acids. The V gene lost 2 bases and the J gene lost 5 bases, with 7 bases spanning the gap. Germline V gene data show CDR1 as LNHNV and CDR2 as YYDKDF (reference sequence). The CDR3 region is CATSRREDNEQFF. In DNA form, the CDR3 reads TGTGCCACCAGCAGACGAGAGGACAATGAGCAGTTCTTC.

The chain uses TRBV2 and TRBJ1-6; a possible D gene is TRBD1 (5 bases). CDR1 is SNHLY, CDR2 FYNNEI, per germline. V was shortened by 3 bases and J by 10 bases, with 7 bases between the two germline ends. CDR3 size: 12 residues. CDR3 sequence reads: CASSDGGSPLHF. The DNA for the CDR3 is TGTGCCAGCAGTGACGGGGGATCACCCCTCCACTTT.

The chain couples TRBV6-1 to TRBJ1-6; 10 nucleotides line up with TRBD1. The CDR3 totals 20 residues. V trimming: 3 bases; J trimming: 0 bases; junction bases outside the gene matches: 11. CDR1 is MNHNS and CDR2 is SASEGT in the germline V gene. DNA of the CDR3: TGTGCCAGCAGTGACCTGCGGGACAGGGGTTTTAGCTCCTATAATTCACCCCTCCACTTT. It is translated as CASSDLRDRGFSSYNSPLHF.

This chain uses TRBV2 with TRBJ2-3; D is perhaps TRBD2 (6 bases). Germline V gene data show CDR1 as SNHLY and CDR2 as FYNNEI. The V and J ends lost 2 bases and 3 bases respectively, with 15 bases between them. There are 16 residues in the CDR3. The CDR3 nucleotides are TGTGCCAGCAGTGAACCTTTCGGAGGGAAAACAGATACGCAGTATTTT. It specifies CASSEPFGGKTDTQYF.

This rearrangement joins TRBV7-8 to TRBJ1-5; D might be TRBD1 (5 bases). The CDR3 has 14 residues. The germline V gene encodes CDR1 SGHVS and CDR2 FQNEAQ. Trimming took 0 bases from V and 6 from J, leaving 9 bases between them. The CDR3: CASSLAGAAQPQHF. The DNA for the CDR3 is TGTGCCAGCAGCTTAGCAGGGGCGGCTCAGCCCCAGCATTTT.

The table lists this clone with a count of one. This chain links TRBV5-1 with TRBJ1-6, with TRBD1 matching 7 bases. J was trimmed by 6 bases and V by 4 bases; bases with no gene match: 10. This CDR3 comprises 16 residues. Germline V gives CDR1 SGHRS, CDR2 YFSETQ. The CDR3 spells CASSRISTGFNSPLHF. The CDR3 region has the DNA TGCGCCAGCAGCCGGATATCGACAGGGTTTAATTCACCCCTCCACTTT.

V is TRBV5-1 and J is TRBJ1-4; TRBD1 agrees at 7 bases. The CDR3 runs to 14 residues. Germline CDR1 SGHRS, CDR2 YFSETQ. Germline trimming cut 7 bases from V and 5 bases from J; bases unmatched to any gene: 8. The CDR3 nucleotides are TGCGCCAGCGGGGCGACAGGGAACAATGAAAAACTGTTTTTT. Protein: CASGATGNNEKLFF. Full variable domain (outside the CDR3, taken from reference TRBV5-1 and TRBJ1-4): KAGVTQTPRYLIKTRGQQVTLSCSPISGHRSVSWYQQTPGQGLQFLFEYFSETQRNKGNFPGRFSGRQFSNSRSEMNVSTLELGDSALYLCASGATGNNEKLFFGSGTQLSVL.

The chain couples TRBV4-3 to TRBJ2-7; 13 bases fit TRBD2. Germline assignment: CDR1 LGHNA and CDR2 YSLEER. V lost 0 bases and J lost 0; bases outside the gene matches: 8. This CDR3 spans 19 amino acids. CDR3 residues: CASSQDRGLAGSSSYEQYF. CDR3 nucleotides: TGCGCCAGCAGCCAAGATCGGGGACTAGCGGGGTCGAGCTCCTACGAGCAGTACTTC.

This chain connects TRBV5-1 to TRBJ2-2; the D gene is possibly TRBD2 (6 bases). This CDR3 region has 16 residues. CDR1 and CDR2 from the germline V gene are SGHRS and YFSETQ. Trimming removed 0 bases at V and 5 bases at J, with 14 bases between. CDR3 amino acids: CASSLAGTRGTGELFF. The CDR3 DNA is TGCGCCAGCAGCTTGGCGGGGACCCGGGGGACCGGGGAGCTGTTTTTT.

This chain uses TRBV5-4 with TRBJ1-2; maybe TRBD1 (5 bases). The CDR3 length is 15 residues. Trimming took off 5 bases at V and 3 bases at J, with 17 bases between the two ends. Germline CDR1 reads SGHNT; CDR2 reads YYREEE (reference sequence). The CDR3 here is CASRFMDNSDYGYTF. In nucleotides, the CDR3 is TGTGCCAGCAGGTTCATGGACAACTCCGACTATGGCTACACCTTC.

The CDR3 spells CASSFPGRGYEQYF. The CDR3 nucleotides are TGTGCCAGCAGTTTCCCCGGCAGGGGATACGAGCAGTACTTC. The V gene is TRBV28, the J gene TRBJ2-7; tentative D call: TRBD1 (6 bases). Germline values: CDR1 MDHEN, CDR2 SYDVKM. The CDR3 has 14 residues. V gave up 3 bases and J gave up 4 bases, with 13 bases separating them.

This chain links TRBV12-5 with TRBJ2-5; D may be TRBD2 (6 bases). V was pared by 1 base and J by 2 bases, with 11 bases between. The germline V gene encodes CDR1 LGHNT and CDR2 FRNRAP. This CDR3 is built from 15 residues. CDR3 nucleotide sequence: TGTGCTAGTGGTTTGGGTAATGGGGGGCAAGAGACCCAGTACTTC. Its protein is CASGLGNGGQETQYF.

This clone was found once. J is TRBJ2-5 and V is TRBV5-1; 10 bases map to TRBD2. The CDR3 extends over 16 amino acids. Looked up from germline, CDR1 is SGHRS and CDR2 is YFSETQ. V was clipped by 3 bases and J by 5 bases; unmatched bases: 10. In DNA form, the CDR3 reads TGCGCCAGCAGCTCAGGGGCTAGCGGGAGCAGTGAGACCCAGTACTTC. Its protein is CASSSGASGSSETQYF.

The rearrangement uses TRBV6-5 and TRBJ2-1; the D gene is possibly TRBD2 (6 bases). The germline V and J ends were trimmed by 6 bases and 9 bases, with 9 bases remaining between them. The CDR3 is made up of 11 amino acids. Germline lookup yields CDR1 MNHEY and CDR2 SVGAGI. The CDR3 nucleotides read TGTGCCAGCAGGGGACTCGGTGAGCAGTTCTTC. Its protein is CASRGLGEQFF.

The chain has TRBV18 and TRBJ1-6; D is ambiguous. Germline CDR1 is KGHSH and CDR2 is LQKENI. The CDR3 has 15 amino acids. The ends were cut back, 1 base at V and 6 bases at J, with 10 bases in the middle. CDR3 sequence: CASSPLLDINSPLHF. The CDR3 nucleotides are TGTGCCAGCTCACCACTCCTGGATATTAATTCACCCCTCCACTTT. Full variable domain (missing parts from reference TRBV18 and TRBJ1-6): NAGVMQNPRHLVRRRGQEARLRCSPMKGHSHVYWYRQLPEEGLKFMVYLQKENIIDESGMPKERFSAEFPKEGPSILRIQQVVRGDSAAYFCASSPLLDINSPLHFGNGTRLTVT.

The chain carries TRBV10-3 and TRBJ2-5; no clear D gene. The CDR3 contains 13 residues. The germline gives CDR1 ENHRY, CDR2 SYGVKD. The V end lost 0 bases, the J end lost 8 bases, and 10 bases lay between the germline ends. DNA for the CDR3: TGTGCCATCAGTGAGTCGGTTGCCGAAACCCAGTACTTC. This gives the protein CAISESVAETQYF.

This clone appeared once. The CDR3 protein is CAISPGQLNQPQHF. The DNA for the CDR3 is TGTGCCATCAGCCCTGGACAGCTGAATCAGCCCCAGCATTTT. This sequence joins TRBV10-3 and TRBJ1-5; possibly TRBD1 for D (6 bases). The CDR3 is made up of 14 amino acids. The V end lost 6 bases, the J end lost 4 bases, and 13 bases lay between the germline ends. CDR1 and CDR2 (germline): ENHRY, SYGVKD.

This clone occurred once. The V gene is TRBV7-9, the J gene TRBJ2-5, with 7 bases fitting TRBD2. The germline V gene encodes CDR1 SEHNR and CDR2 FQNEAQ (reference sequence). The junction had 8 bases not matched to a gene; V was cut back by 2 bases and J by 5 bases. The CDR3 totals 15 residues. The CDR3 DNA is TGTGCCAGCAGCTTATCAGCGGGACTCGGGGAGACCCAGTACTTC. Protein sequence: CASSLSAGLGETQYF.

On this clone itself: Other DNA sequences of this sample code for an identical CDR3. The chain recombines TRBV18 with TRBJ2-5; possibly TRBD2 for D (5 bases). The V gene lost 3 bases and the J gene lost 2 bases, with 10 bases spanning the gap. The germline V gene encodes CDR1 KGHSH and CDR2 LQKENI. CDR3 length: 14 residues. The CDR3 sequence is CASSPRSGQETQYF. The CDR3 DNA reads TGTGCCAGCTCACCCCGGAGCGGACAAGAGACCCAGTACTTC.

The chain joins TRBV28 to TRBJ2-7; D perhaps matches TRBD1 (6 bases). The CDR3 covers 15 residues. CDR1 MDHEN and CDR2 SYDVKM come from the germline V gene. Trimming shortened V by 8 bases and J by 4 bases, and 21 bases separated the two germline ends. The CDR3 sequence is CASQPPGRDTYEQYF. DNA for the CDR3: TGTGCCAGCCAACCCCCAGGCAGGGACACTTACGAGCAGTACTTC.

Of note for this clone: Other DNA sequences in this sample translate to the same CDR3. The chain has TRBV6-5 and TRBJ2-5; 8 nucleotides agree with TRBD1. V shed 0 bases and J 5 bases; nucleotides not matched to a gene: 2. CDR1 and CDR2 from the germline V gene are MNHEY and SVGAGI. The CDR3 extends over 14 amino acids. In nucleotides, the CDR3 is TGTGCCAGCAGTTACTCGACAGGGGTTGAGACCCAGTACTTC. Protein sequence: CASSYSTGVETQYF.